This T cell receptor beta chain was obtained from a study of human T cells and chemical hapten exposure. CDR1 MNHEY and CDR2 SVGEGT come from the germline V gene. J gave up 5 bases and V 5 bases, and 9 bases lay outside the gene matches. This CDR3 region has 15 residues. Documented time point: patch test 1, 2 weeks after DPC sensitization. Treatment given: therapeutic diphenylcyclopropenone sensitization with weekly scalp DPC. Overall study findings and caveats: In comparison with controls, expanded TCRs gave rise to a significantly larger number of large CDR3 similarity clusters.

MiXCR, applied by TCRdb to the RACE reads, yields one record per CDR3 protein. The sample has 90,000 or so distinct CDR3 sequences; under 12% are singletons. In this sample, this clonotype turned up a few times. Its target is not known. The input for sequencing was whole blood, taken in connection with sensitization to the hapten diphenylcyclopropenone (DPC). This TCR came from a man aged 40-50 years with alopecia areata. Some clones in this sample may be carry-over from other donors' samples. The rearrangement uses TRBV6-2 or TRBV6-3 and TRBJ2-5; 9 bases are a match to TRBD1. CDR3 DNA sequence: TGTGCCAGCAGTAGAATGACAGGGGGTAAGGAGACCCAGTACTTC. Translated, it gives CASSRMTGGKETQYF.